Detailed here is one T cell receptor beta chain. The antigen is not known. Genomic DNA acted as the template from which TCR beta VDJ combination and CDR3 sequence profiling were carried out. TCRdb passed the reads through MiXCR, listing each CDR3 protein once. The table includes 300,000 or so distinct CDR3 sequences, approximately 60% detected once. The data derive from a study of CD8+CD57+ T cells in acquired aplastic anemia. Study in general: An average of approximately 3.4 ug of DNA was obtained from sorted CD4+ and CD8+ cells.

Patients sequenced had flow cytometry evidence of CD8+CD57+ cell expansion. There were no patients without severe acquired aplastic anemia. Study conclusions and caveats: The same twenty-nine CD8+ CDR3 sequences occurred in patients and in controls.

The sequenced sample consisted of sorted CD4+, CD8+, or CD8+CD57+ T cells (not recorded which) from PBMCs. The receptor was derived from a human donor with aplastic anemia.

CDR3 amino acids: CASSLASFSGLTDTQYF. The CDR3 coding sequence is TGTGCCAGCAGCTTGGCCTCTTTTAGCGGACTCACAGATACGCAGTATTTT. V gene TRBV5-6 combines with J gene TRBJ2-3, with TRBD2 as a possible D gene (6 bases). Germline-derived CDR1 and CDR2 are SGHDT and YYEEEE. The ends were cut back, 0 bases at V and 2 bases at J, with 16 bases in the middle. The CDR3 length is 17 residues.